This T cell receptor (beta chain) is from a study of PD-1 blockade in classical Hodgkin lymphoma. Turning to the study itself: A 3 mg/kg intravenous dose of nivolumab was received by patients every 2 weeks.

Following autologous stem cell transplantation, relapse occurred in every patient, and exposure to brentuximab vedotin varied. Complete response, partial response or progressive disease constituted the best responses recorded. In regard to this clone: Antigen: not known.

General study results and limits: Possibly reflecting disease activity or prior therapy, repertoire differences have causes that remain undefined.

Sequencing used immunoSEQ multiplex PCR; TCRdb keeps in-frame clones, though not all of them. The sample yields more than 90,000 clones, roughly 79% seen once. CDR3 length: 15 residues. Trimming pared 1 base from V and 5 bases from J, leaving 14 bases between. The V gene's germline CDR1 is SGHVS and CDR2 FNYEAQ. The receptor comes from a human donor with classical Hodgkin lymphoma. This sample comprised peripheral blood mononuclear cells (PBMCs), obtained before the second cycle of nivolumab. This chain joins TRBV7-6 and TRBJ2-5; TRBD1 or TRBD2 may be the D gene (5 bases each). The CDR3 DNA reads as TGTGCCAGCAGCTTAGGAGGGGTATGGGGGGAGACCCAGTACTTC. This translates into CASSLGGVWGETQYF.